These 10 T cell receptor beta chains share one sample of origin, sequenced in a study of blood T cell repertoires in COVID-19 (dated by TCRdb to about 2020). Library prep was done by the immunoSEQ multiplex PCR assay. This immuneACCESS table, as held by TCRdb, lists in-frame sequences with V and J called but not all clones. Of the missing ones, under half trace to an unresolved V gene in checked studies; the others have no known cause. In this sample the table shows about 80,000 clones, about 80% of which occur a single time. The ten largest make up roughly 12% of the sample. The specimen sequenced was peripheral blood. The receptor set was obtained from a man at least 80 years old with acute or convalescent COVID-19.

The gene calls are TRBV11-2 and TRBJ2-7; 10 bases are a match to TRBD2. V lost 1 base to trimming and J lost 3 bases; unmatched junction nucleotides: 3. Per germline, CDR1 SGHAT and CDR2 FQNNGV. CDR3 size: 15 residues. As DNA, the CDR3 is TGTGCCAGCAGCTTAGTAGCGGGAGGAGTCTACGAGCAGTACTTC. Translation: CASSLVAGGVYEQYF.

Only one count was recorded for this clone. The genes are TRBV10-3 and TRBJ1-1, with a tentative D call TRBD1 (6 bases). V lost 6 bases to trimming and J lost 1 base, with 15 bases between them. Germline CDR1 reads ENHRY; CDR2 reads SYGVKD. There are 15 residues in the CDR3. The CDR3 reads CAISLGTQGNTEAFF. The CDR3 nucleotides are TGTGCCATCAGCCTCGGGACACAGGGGAACACTGAAGCTTTCTTT.

J is TRBJ1-3 and V is TRBV5-1; no clear D. This CDR3 has 16 amino acids. Germline-derived CDR1 and CDR2 are SGHRS and YFSETQ. Trimming removed 3 bases from V and 0 bases from J, with 13 bases in between. The CDR3 DNA is TGCGCCAGCAGCTCCAACAGCCTAAGCTCTGGAAACACCATATATTTT. Its protein product is CASSSNSLSSGNTIYF.

The V call is TRBV30, the J call TRBJ1-4, with D possibly being TRBD1 (5 bases). The germline CDR1 and CDR2 sequences are GTSNPN and SVGIG (reference sequence). The CDR3 loop spans 12 amino acids. With 7 bases removed from V and 8 bases from J, the gap between germline ends came to 14 bases. CDR3 DNA: TGTGCCTCGAGCTGGGGCTTCGAAAAACTGTTTTTT. This encodes CASSWGFEKLFF. Full variable domain (outside the CDR3, taken from reference TRBV30 and TRBJ1-4): SQTIHQWPATLVQPVGSPLSLECTVEGTSNPNLYWYRQAAGRGLQLLFYSVGIGQISSEVPQNLSASRPQDRQFILSSKKLLLSDSGFYLCASSWGFEKLFFGSGTQLSVL.

CDR3 sequence: CASSPQGVNNEQFF. In DNA, the CDR3 is TGTGCCAGCAGCCCACAGGGGGTTAACAATGAGCAGTTCTTC. The chain is built from TRBV7-3 and TRBJ2-1, with 8 bases matching TRBD1. This CDR3 comprises 14 residues. V was clipped by 5 bases and J by 5 bases; unmatched bases: 5. Germline-derived CDR1 and CDR2 are SGHTA and FQGTGA.

J is TRBJ2-3 and V is TRBV7-9; 8 bases are shared with TRBD2. The CDR3 consists of 15 residues. Germline V gene data show CDR1 as SEHNR and CDR2 as FQNEAQ (reference sequence). With 5 bases clipped from V and 2 bases from J, the junction kept 6 bases outside the gene matches. The CDR3 nucleotides read TGTGCCAGCAGCCCGAGCGGGGGTACCACAGATACGCAGTATTTT. Translating gives CASSPSGGTTDTQYF.

This chain connects TRBV7-8 to TRBJ2-5; 14 nucleotides line up with TRBD2. This CDR3 is built from 16 residues. J lost 1 base, V lost 4 bases, and 2 bases had no gene match. In germline, CDR1 is SGHVS, CDR2 FQNEAQ. The DNA for the CDR3 is TGTGCCAGCAGCTCCGGACTAGCGGGGGGCCAAGAGACCCAGTACTTC. Protein sequence: CASSSGLAGGQETQYF. Complete variable domain (other parts from reference TRBV7-8 and TRBJ2-5): GAGVSQSPRYKVAKRGQDVALRCDPISGHVSLFWYQQALGQGPEFLTYFQNEAQLDKSGLPSDRFFAERPEGSVSTLKIQRTQQEDSAVYLCASSSGLAGGQETQYFGPGTRLLVL.

The chain has TRBV27 and TRBJ2-5, with 12 positions matching TRBD2. V was pared by 5 bases and J by 1 base, with 5 bases of the junction left unmatched. Germline CDR1 is MNHEY and CDR2 is SMNVEV (reference sequence). This CDR3 is built from 16 residues. This chain's CDR3 is CASSRGLAGFQETQYF. CDR3 sequence (DNA): TGTGCCAGCAGTCGGGGACTAGCGGGCTTCCAAGAGACCCAGTACTTC.

The chain carries TRBV4-1 and TRBJ1-2; possibly TRBD1 for D (5 bases). The CDR3 spans 19 residues. The germline V gene encodes CDR1 MGHRA and CDR2 YSYEKL. The ends were cut back, 1 base at V and 7 bases at J, with 28 bases in the middle. The CDR3 protein is CASSQAPGGPTRVGSGYTF. DNA of the CDR3: TGCGCCAGCAGCCAAGCACCTGGGGGACCCACACGTGTCGGGAGTGGCTACACCTTC.

V and J are TRBV6-5 and TRBJ2-3, with TRBD2 identical over 14 bases. V shed 6 bases, J shed 8 bases, and the junction held 4 bases outside the gene matches. The germline V gene encodes CDR1 MNHEY and CDR2 SVGAGI. The CDR3 is 14 amino acids. CDR3 in amino acids: CASRTSGGEGTQYF. The CDR3 nucleotides read TGTGCCAGCAGGACTAGCGGGGGGGAGGGTACGCAGTATTTT.